This T cell receptor beta chain comes out of a study of human T cells and chemical hapten exposure. Study-level background: During the approximately 25-week study period, patients had diphenylcyclopropenone applied to the scalp every week. Affected patients, primarily female, had alopecia areata, totalis or universalis.

This clonotype was seen a few times. Its matching antigen is unknown. Study results and caveats: Expanded TCRs made up significantly more big CDR3 similarity clusters than controls did.

As to time point: pre-sensitization, week 0. Described treatment: therapeutic diphenylcyclopropenone sensitization with weekly scalp DPC. Unfractionated whole blood was the source of the extracted total RNA. TCRdb analysed the RACE reads with MiXCR anew, one entry per CDR3 protein. The sample lists approximately 260,000 distinct CDR3 sequences; approximately 8.6% were seen once. From germline, CDR1 is MGHRA and CDR2 YSYEKL. V shed 0 bases and J shed 5 bases, with 6 bases lying between them. There are 13 residues in the CDR3. The receptor was derived from a woman in her 40s with alopecia areata. Some clones in this sample may be carry-over from other donors' samples. The sample in question was whole blood, obtained in connection with sensitization to the hapten diphenylcyclopropenone (DPC). V is TRBV4-1 and J is TRBJ2-3, with D maybe TRBD1 (5 bases). The CDR3 nucleotides are TGCGCCAGCAGCCAAGATCAGGGAGATACGCAGTATTTT. Translating it yields CASSQDQGDTQYF.